The 13 T cell receptor beta chains listed next were all sequenced from one sample in a study of Tregs in tolerant kidney transplant recipients. The repertoire was sequenced with immunoSEQ multiplex PCR; TCRdb's copy has only in-frame clones and lacks some. The sample carries 5,000 to 6,500 clones, nearly 90% recorded once. These TCRs' antigens remain unknown. Source: Tregs from blood cultured with allogeneic cells, taken before the transplant. The source is a human patient who received a combined kidney and bone marrow transplant.

This chain uses TRBV6-1 with TRBJ2-7; D remains unclear. The germline gives CDR1 MNHNS, CDR2 SASEGT. This CDR3 spans 14 amino acids. The germline V and J ends were trimmed by 8 bases and 2 bases, with 16 bases remaining between them. In DNA, the CDR3 is TGTGCCAGCCTTCAACCCGATCCCCCCTACGAGCAGTACTTC. This sequence encodes CASLQPDPPYEQYF.

J is TRBJ1-2 and V is TRBV6-5, with 8 positions matching TRBD1. Germline CDR1 MNHEY, CDR2 SVGAGI. J gave up 7 bases and V 6 bases, and 7 bases lay outside the gene matches. CDR3 length: 13 residues. The CDR3 region is CASRQQGVGGYTF. The CDR3 bases are TGTGCCAGCAGACAACAGGGGGTAGGTGGCTACACCTTC.

The rearrangement links TRBV10-2 to TRBJ2-5; D is tentatively TRBD1 or TRBD2 (6 bases each). Germline V lookup: CDR1 WSHSY, CDR2 SAAADI. The CDR3 contains 13 residues. V lost 3 bases and J 7 bases, leaving 12 bases between the germline ends. For the CDR3, the DNA is TGCGCCAGCAGTGATATGGGGGGCGGGACCCAGTACTTC. Its protein product is CASSDMGGGTQYF.

This clone was found a few times. The J gene is TRBJ1-5, the V gene TRBV5-6; 8 nucleotides line up with TRBD1. V shed 5 bases, J shed 5 bases, and the junction held 9 bases outside the gene matches. Germline V gene sequence: CDR1 SGHDT, CDR2 YYEEEE. The CDR3 covers 15 residues. The CDR3 protein is CASRARGRGDQPQHF. The CDR3 nucleotides are TGTGCCAGCAGAGCCAGGGGGCGGGGGGATCAGCCCCAGCATTTT.

This chain joins TRBV10-3 and TRBJ2-7; D possibly matches TRBD1 or TRBD2 (5 bases each). The V end was cut by 3 bases, the J end by 1 base, with 13 bases between. CDR1 ENHRY and CDR2 SYGVKD come from the germline V gene. The CDR3 length is 15 residues. The CDR3 protein is CAISDQGVRSYEQYF. CDR3 in DNA: TGTGCCATCAGTGATCAGGGAGTGCGGTCCTACGAGCAGTACTTC.

This clone was seen a few times. This rearrangement joins TRBV6-9 to TRBJ1-5; 7 bases match TRBD1. Trimming took 4 bases from V and 6 from J; bases not matched to a gene: 9. The CDR3 has 15 residues. CDR1 and CDR2 from the germline V gene are MNHGY and SVAAGI. The CDR3 nucleotides are TGTGCCAGCAGTTCCTCAGGGGGATTGGGTCAGCCCCAGCATTTT. Its protein is CASSSSGGLGQPQHF.

This clone was detected once. The gene calls are TRBV2 and TRBJ1-2; 7 bases are shared with TRBD1. Germline values: CDR1 SNHLY, CDR2 FYNNEI. V lost 4 bases, J lost 3 bases, and 2 bases stayed unmatched. The CDR3 length is 13 residues. The CDR3 nucleotides are TGTGCCAGCAGTGGCACAGGGGACTATGGCTACACCTTC. This codes for CASSGTGDYGYTF.

J is TRBJ1-5 and V is TRBV6-5, with TRBD1 as a possible D gene (6 bases). There are 14 residues in the CDR3. V lost 2 bases to trimming and J lost 6 bases, with 11 bases between them. Germline V gene lookup returns CDR1 MNHEY and CDR2 SVGAGI. The CDR3 protein is CASSYAGGGQPQHF. CDR3 nucleotide sequence: TGTGCCAGCAGTTACGCGGGGGGCGGTCAGCCCCAGCATTTT.

Here the CDR3 DNA reads TGTGCCAGCAGGGGACCGAACACCGGGGAGCTGTTTTTT. This sequence encodes CASRGPNTGELFF. The chain is built from TRBV6-5 and TRBJ2-2, with D perhaps given as TRBD1 or TRBD2 (5 bases each). V gave up 6 bases and J gave up 0 bases, with 5 bases separating them. CDR3 length: 13 amino acids. Germline V lookup: CDR1 MNHEY, CDR2 SVGAGI.

J is TRBJ2-7 and V is TRBV28, with TRBD1 as a possible D gene (5 bases). Germline-derived CDR1 and CDR2 are MDHEN and SYDVKM. V lost 8 bases, J lost 3 bases, and 17 bases lay in between. The CDR3 runs 14 residues. This CDR3 reads CASSGPLVVYEQYF. CDR3 nucleotides: TGTGCCAGCTCAGGGCCTCTGGTGGTCTACGAGCAGTACTTC.

This chain connects TRBV9 to TRBJ2-3; D possibly uses TRBD1 or TRBD2 (6 bases each). The CDR3 has 14 residues. The germline CDR1 and CDR2 sequences are SGDLS and YYNGEE. V was trimmed by 1 base and J by 7 bases, leaving 13 bases between them. CDR3 bases: TGTGCCAGCAGCGTACATCCGGGGGCCAATACGCAGTATTTT. This encodes CASSVHPGANTQYF.

This clone was counted between two and nine times. This chain joins TRBV6-6 and TRBJ1-2; TRBD1 matches at 7 bases. V lost 6 bases and J lost 0; bases outside the gene matches: 4. Germline CDR1 MNHNY, CDR2 SVGAGI (reference sequence). This CDR3 region has 14 residues. CDR3 nucleotide sequence: TGTGCCAGCAGAGACAGGGTTACTAACTATGGCTACACCTTC. It codes for CASRDRVTNYGYTF.

This chain connects TRBV6-1 to TRBJ1-2; unclear D gene. Germline V CDR1 and CDR2: MNHNS, SASEGT. The V end was cut by 5 bases, the J end by 8 bases, with 12 bases between. This CDR3 is 12 amino acids long. The CDR3 DNA is TGTGCCAGCAGTAGGCACGGTGGAGGCTACACCTTC. As protein: CASSRHGGGYTF.